Listed here is a single T cell receptor beta chain. No antigen is known for it. The protocol was immunoSEQ multiplex PCR, while the TCRdb copy is restricted to in-frame clones and leaves out a portion. The sample includes some 650,000 clones, roughly 97% seen only once; the top ten take around 0.06%. These data belong to a study of shared clonotypes between healthy human individuals. Study-wide findings and caveats: Generally, naive subsets (rather than memory subsets) showed larger estimated richness.

V lost 6 bases and J lost 2, with 9 bases in between. CDR1 and CDR2 (germline): MNHEY, SVGAGI. This CDR3 has 13 residues. The sequencing input was naive CD4+ T cells sorted from blood. Documented subset: CD45RA+ positively selected. The chain couples TRBV6-5 to TRBJ2-3; no reliable D call. The TCR originated in a woman aged 25-40 years in good health. DNA of the CDR3: TGTGCCAGCAGATACGACTCCACAGATACGCAGTATTTT. This translates into CASRYDSTDTQYF.